This is a list of T cell receptor beta chains from one sample in a study of OX40 agonist ivuxolimab in advanced cancers. The method was immunoSEQ multiplex PCR; TCRdb's version includes in-frame clones alone and lacks a portion of them. This table has around 83,000 clones, roughly 90% appearing once. The sample was CD4+ or CD8+ T cells sorted from blood, taken in a trial of the OX40 agonist ivuxolimab. Receptors originate from an adult with an advanced solid tumor such as melanoma, head and neck, liver or kidney cancer. CDR3s include the opening cysteine and the closing phenylalanine or tryptophan.

j_call,v_call,cdr3_aa
TRBJ2-1,TRBV27,CASSSAGVGSSYNEQFF
TRBJ2-5,TRBV7-8,CASSLARWGGETQYF
TRBJ2-7,TRBV27,CASSLKSAGVISYEQYF
TRBJ2-2,TRBV5-1,CASSPGQGELTGELFF
TRBJ1-1,TRBV6-5,CASSLIGNTEAFF
TRBJ2-5,TRBV28,CASSFGGARETQYF
TRBJ2-7,TRBV6-1,CASSAGTGGSYEQYF
TRBJ2-7,TRBV5-1,CASSLEASREQYF
TRBJ2-1,TRBV7-2,CASSIGRVNEQFF
TRBJ2-2,TRBV5-1,CASSSPLTGWGGTGELFF
TRBJ2-7,TRBV6-5,CASSYGTGRVGEQYF
TRBJ2-7,TRBV5-5,CASSNTGTSGSYEQYF
TRBJ2-2,TRBV7-2,CARGTGVNTGELFF
TRBJ1-1,TRBV29-1,CSANTGPEAFF
TRBJ2-7,TRBV15,CATSRVEGNSYEQYF
TRBJ2-5,TRBV7-9,CASSQTPGLAGGRETQYF
TRBJ2-1,TRBV11-2,CASSPGDRVKSEQFF
TRBJ2-6,TRBV2,CASIRDPSGANVLTF
TRBJ2-4,TRBV5-1,CASREGPYQLAKNIQYF
TRBJ1-2,TRBV11-2,CASSPGGHAYGYTF
TRBJ2-3,TRBV6-5,CASSYSPGLATDTQYF
TRBJ2-1,TRBV28,CASSRAYPSYNEQFF
TRBJ2-3,TRBV18,CASSDTDTQYF
TRBJ2-2,TRBV5-4,CASTDGGARKTGELFF
TRBJ2-7,TRBV18,CASSSTSVPYEQYF
TRBJ1-5,TRBV7-2,CASSLAEGALNQPQHF
TRBJ2-1,TRBV6-1,CASSEFSGSSNEQFF
TRBJ1-2,TRBV5-4,CASIRSGEAGYGYTF
TRBJ2-2,TRBV2,CASSVVGTGELFF
TRBJ1-4,TRBV28,CASSYGTIAEKLFF
TRBJ1-4,TRBV13,CASSLGRAANEKLFF
TRBJ2-4,TRBV5-4,CASSSLPGWGLAKNIQYF
TRBJ2-1,TRBV5-1,CASSLGDIGYNEQFF
TRBJ2-7,TRBV9,CASSVDWTASYEQYF
TRBJ2-5,TRBV15,CATSREFGVQETQYF
TRBJ1-2,TRBV6-1,CASSVSGYGYTF
TRBJ2-3,TRBV10-3,CAISELGPRGTQYF
TRBJ2-4,TRBV28,CASSLFGQGKNIQYF
TRBJ2-1,TRBV28,CASNTPARAEQFF
TRBJ2-3,TRBV28,CASSSRISTSGSTDTQYF
TRBJ1-3,TRBV6-1,CASSGQSGNTIYF
TRBJ2-2,TRBV5-1,CASSRDRGRAGGELFF
TRBJ2-2,TRBV7-2,CASSLGSAGGPNGELFF
TRBJ2-2,TRBV27,CASSFVGIGELFF
TRBJ2-1,TRBV11-2,CASSWQEVEQFF
TRBJ2-2,TRBV18,CASSPLTNTGELFF
TRBJ2-3,TRBV19,CASSASGKDTQYF
TRBJ1-4,TRBV16,CASSLTGPGNEKLFF
TRBJ2-7,TRBV28,CASRRQGANFYEQYF
TRBJ1-6,TRBV7-2,CASSPGQGTYNSPLHF
TRBJ2-1,TRBV6-1,CASSSGEWEQFF
TRBJ2-1,TRBV5-4,CASSLANTYNEQFF
TRBJ2-7,TRBV6-1,CASSEWNYEQYF
TRBJ2-3,TRBV7-2,CASSFLLDTQYF